This T cell receptor (beta chain) was captured by sequencing in a study of cytomegalovirus exposure and HLA in healthy donors. The CDR3 runs 13 residues. V was cut by 5 bases and J by 2 bases, with 10 bases left in between. Germline V lookup: CDR1 SGHRS, CDR2 YFSETQ. PCR used 60 Vbeta primers and 13 Jbeta primers. Sequencing was performed with immunoSEQ multiplex PCR; in TCRdb, only in-frame clones are kept and a portion is missing. Its listing shows about 25,000 clones. The TCR sequence derives from a male donor in good health and CMV-seropositive. This chain uses TRBV5-1 with TRBJ1-1; D uncertain. The sequencing sample was made of PBMCs. CDR3 protein: CASSSGLNTEAFF. CDR3 DNA: TGCGCCAGCAGTTCCGGACTAAACACTGAAGCTTTCTTT.